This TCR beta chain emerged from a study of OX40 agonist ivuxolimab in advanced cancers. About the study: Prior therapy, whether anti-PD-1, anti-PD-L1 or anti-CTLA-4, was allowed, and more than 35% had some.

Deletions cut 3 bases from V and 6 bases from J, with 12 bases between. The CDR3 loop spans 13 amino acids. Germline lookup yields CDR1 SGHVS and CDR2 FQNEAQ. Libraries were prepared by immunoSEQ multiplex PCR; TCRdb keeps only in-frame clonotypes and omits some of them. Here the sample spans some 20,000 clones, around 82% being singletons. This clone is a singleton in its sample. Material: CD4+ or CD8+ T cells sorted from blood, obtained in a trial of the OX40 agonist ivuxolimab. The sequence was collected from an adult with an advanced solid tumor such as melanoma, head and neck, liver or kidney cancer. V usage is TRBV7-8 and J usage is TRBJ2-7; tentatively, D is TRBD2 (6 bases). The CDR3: CASSLRGPSEQYF. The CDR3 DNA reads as TGTGCCAGCAGCTTGCGGGGCCCTAGCGAGCAGTACTTC.